The 18 T cell receptor beta chains in this list originate from one sample, sequenced in a study of shared clonotypes between healthy human individuals (dated by TCRdb to 2019 to 2021). The library was generated by the immunoSEQ multiplex PCR assay. The immuneACCESS repertoire file appears here via TCRdb, limited to in-frame rearrangements. These files lack a portion of the clones; in checked studies, under half of the deficit traces to unresolved V genes, and the cause of the others is not known. This sample has fewer than 1.8 million clones in its table, and roughly 98.5% of those were observed once. The ten biggest clones cover 0.3% to 0.45% of the sample. The sample was naive CD4+ T cells sorted from blood. Per the publication, the cell subset or site label means: CD45RA+ positively selected. The origin of the receptors is a man aged 25-45 years in good health.

As concerns this clone: Distinct nucleotide sequences in the sample also encode this CDR3. V usage is TRBV2 and J usage is TRBJ2-3, with D unresolved. V was pared by 1 base and J by 0 bases, with 2 bases between. The CDR3 is 13 residues long. Per the germline V gene, CDR1 is SNHLY and CDR2 is FYNNEI. CDR3 nucleotide sequence: TGTGCCAGCAGTGAAGATAGCACAGATACGCAGTATTTT. Encoded protein: CASSEDSTDTQYF.

This chain uses TRBV10-1 with TRBJ2-5, with 10 bases matching TRBD1. This CDR3 region has 14 residues. Germline assignment: CDR1 WNHNN and CDR2 SYGVQD (reference sequence). After removal of 5 bases from V and 3 bases from J, the junction contained 3 bases not matched to a gene. CDR3 DNA: TGCGCCAGCAGTCCGGGACAGGGGAAAGAGACCCAGTACTTC. Translated: CASSPGQGKETQYF.

A remark on this clone: At the DNA level, this CDR3 is encoded by other sequences in the same sample as well. The chain employs TRBV9 and TRBJ2-3; TRBD2 matches at 12 bases. The germline CDR1 and CDR2 sequences are SGDLS and YYNGEE. The ends lost 4 bases at V and 0 bases at J; junction bases unmatched: 3. This CDR3 contains 16 residues. The CDR3 nucleotides are TGTGCCAGCAGCCCGGGACTAGCGGGCAGCACAGATACGCAGTATTTT. It codes for CASSPGLAGSTDTQYF. Using reference TRBV9 and TRBJ2-3 for the parts outside the CDR3, the full variable domain is DSGVTQTPKHLITATGQRVTLRCSPRSGDLSVYWYQQSLDQGLQFLIQYYNGEERAKGNILERFSAQQFPDLHSELNLSSLELGDSALYFCASSPGLAGSTDTQYFGPGTRLTVL.

CDR3 sequence reads: CASSPSLGKKETQYF. The CDR3, as DNA: TGTGCCAGCAGCCCTAGTCTAGGGAAAAAAGAGACCCAGTACTTC. The chain combines TRBV5-4 with TRBJ2-5; no definite D call. Germline V gene data show CDR1 as SGHNT and CDR2 as YYREEE (reference sequence). V shed 4 bases and J shed 3 bases, with 16 bases lying between them. The CDR3 is 15 amino acids.

The V and J genes are TRBV5-1 and TRBJ1-1; TRBD1 agrees at 7 bases. CDR3 length: 15 residues. Germline CDR1 is SGHRS and CDR2 is YFSETQ. After removal of 4 bases from V and 6 bases from J, the junction contained 12 bases not matched to a gene. CDR3 region: CASSHGMRGPSEAFF. The DNA of the CDR3 is TGCGCCAGCAGCCATGGGATGAGGGGGCCATCTGAAGCTTTCTTT.

The rearrangement links TRBV5-4 to TRBJ1-4; the match to TRBD1 covers 9 bases. This CDR3 is 16 amino acids long. The J segment lost 6 bases and the V segment lost 3 bases, leaving 9 bases of the junction unmatched. The germline CDR1 and CDR2 sequences are SGHNT and YYREEE (reference sequence). The CDR3 coding sequence is TGTGCCAGCAGCTCTTTACTACAGGGGGCAGATGAAAAACTGTTTTTT. It yields the protein CASSSLLQGADEKLFF.

As to this clone: This same CDR3 is encoded by further DNA sequences in the sample. The V gene is TRBV5-4, the J gene TRBJ2-2, with D perhaps TRBD2 (6 bases). V was shortened by 3 bases and J by 1 base, with 10 bases between the two germline ends. Germline V gives CDR1 SGHNT, CDR2 YYREEE (reference sequence). CDR3 length: 15 amino acids. CDR3 residues: CASSSGLLNTGELFF. The CDR3 DNA reads TGTGCCAGCAGCTCGGGACTTTTGAACACCGGGGAGCTGTTTTTT.

J is TRBJ2-3 and V is TRBV4-3; no definite D call. V lost 0 bases and J 5 bases, leaving 9 bases between the germline ends. The CDR3 covers 14 residues. Germline V gene sequence: CDR1 LGHNA, CDR2 YSLEER. The CDR3 is CASSQDPPGDTQYF. The DNA of the CDR3 is TGCGCCAGCAGCCAAGACCCACCGGGAGATACGCAGTATTTT.

This chain connects TRBV9 to TRBJ2-2; a weak D match, TRBD2 (6 bases). This CDR3 is built from 15 residues. The germline V gene encodes CDR1 SGDLS and CDR2 YYNGEE. V lost 2 bases and J 3 bases, leaving 11 bases between the germline ends. The CDR3 DNA sequence: TGTGCCAGCAGCGTTCTTACGGGAGACACCGGGGAGCTGTTTTTT. It specifies CASSVLTGDTGELFF.

V is TRBV5-4 and J is TRBJ2-1; TRBD2 matches 7 bases. The CDR3 spans 16 residues. V lost 9 bases, J lost 0 bases, and 12 bases stayed unmatched. Germline values: CDR1 SGHNT, CDR2 YYREEE (reference sequence). The CDR3: CATSPKAGSSYNEQFF. CDR3 DNA: TGTGCCACCTCACCGAAAGCGGGGAGCTCCTACAATGAGCAGTTCTTC.

The chain recombines TRBV19 with TRBJ2-1, with D uncertain. The V gene's germline CDR1 is LNHDA and CDR2 SQIVND (reference sequence). V dropped 4 bases and J dropped 8 bases, with 12 bases sitting between them. The CDR3 runs 13 residues. The CDR3 protein is CASSRQEGYEQFF. CDR3 bases: TGTGCCAGTAGTAGGCAGGAAGGTTATGAGCAGTTCTTC. The whole variable domain, filled in from reference TRBV19 and TRBJ2-1, reads DGGITQSPKYLFRKEGQNVTLSCEQNLNHDAMYWYRQDPGQGLRLIYYSQIVNDFQKGDIAEGYSVSREKKESFPLTVTSAQKNPTAFYLCASSRQEGYEQFFGPGTRLTVL.

This chain uses TRBV29-1 with TRBJ2-1; 9 bases agree with TRBD2. The CDR3 sequence is 15 residues long. The germline V gene encodes CDR1 SQVTM and CDR2 ANQGSEA. Trimming at V came to 4 bases and at J to 2 bases, leaving 6 bases not matched to a gene. CDR3 sequence (DNA): TGCAGCGTTGTTAGGCTAGCGGGAACCTACAATGAGCAGTTCTTC. Amino acids: CSVVRLAGTYNEQFF.

The rearrangement joins TRBV6-1 to TRBJ2-7, with TRBD1 as a possible D gene (6 bases). Germline lookup yields CDR1 MNHNS and CDR2 SASEGT. The germline V and J ends were trimmed by 6 bases and 2 bases, with 14 bases remaining between them. CDR3 length equals 14 residues. CDR3 sequence: CASSVVDSAYEQYF. The CDR3 DNA follows: TGTGCCAGCAGCGTGGTGGACAGTGCCTACGAGCAGTACTTC.

The rearrangement links TRBV2 to TRBJ1-4; 9 bases line up with TRBD1. Trimming removed 6 bases from V and 7 bases from J; junction bases left unmatched: 9. The CDR3 is 15 residues long. The germline CDR1 and CDR2 sequences are SNHLY and FYNNEI. CDR3 sequence: CASSGGGTGSEKLFF. The CDR3, as DNA: TGTGCCAGCAGCGGGGGCGGGACAGGGTCTGAAAAACTGTTTTTT.

The rearrangement links TRBV19 to TRBJ1-5; unclear D gene. Trimming took 4 bases from V and 4 from J, leaving 17 bases between them. Germline V gene lookup returns CDR1 LNHDA and CDR2 SQIVND (reference sequence). This CDR3 contains 16 residues. The DNA for the CDR3 is TGTGCCAGTAGTAACCATGCGGTAATGGGAAATCAGCCCCAGCATTTT. Protein sequence: CASSNHAVMGNQPQHF.

The chain has TRBV7-2 and TRBJ2-3; the D call may be TRBD1 or TRBD2 (5 bases each). Germline V gene data show CDR1 as SGHTA and CDR2 as FQGNSA. CDR3 size: 16 residues. The germline V and J ends were trimmed by 7 bases and 4 bases, with 21 bases remaining between them. This CDR3 is CASNKGRAPASDTQYF. The CDR3 DNA sequence: TGTGCCAGCAACAAGGGGCGGGCCCCAGCGTCAGATACGCAGTATTTT.

This chain joins TRBV14 and TRBJ2-7, with TRBD2 identical over 11 bases. The V gene's germline CDR1 is SGHDN and CDR2 FVKESK. With 4 bases clipped from V and 4 bases from J, the junction kept 3 bases outside the gene matches. There are 14 residues in the CDR3. The CDR3 reads CASSPRTSGYEQYF. The CDR3 DNA is TGTGCCAGCAGCCCCCGGACTAGCGGGTACGAGCAGTACTTC.

The J gene is TRBJ2-5, the V gene TRBV5-6; tentatively, D is TRBD1 or TRBD2 (6 bases each). The V and J ends lost 4 bases and 4 bases respectively, with 17 bases between them. CDR3 length: 15 residues. Germline values: CDR1 SGHDT, CDR2 YYEEEE. CDR3 loop: CASSRGTPRGETQYF. The CDR3 DNA is TGTGCCAGCAGCCGCGGGACACCGAGGGGAGAGACCCAGTACTTC.